The rows below give T cell receptor beta chains drawn from one sample of a study of patients and donors after allogeneic stem cell transplantation. MiXCR, applied by TCRdb to the RT-PCR reads, yields one record per CDR3 protein. The sample yields roughly 30,000 distinct CDR3 sequences, 6.5% to 7% seen once. The source material was blood, either unsorted or a sorted T cell fraction (not recorded which). The receptors derive from a human donor who was either an allogeneic HSCT recipient or a stem cell or donor lymphocyte infusion donor (not recorded which). It is not recorded whose cells these are; they may come from a transplant donor. Each CDR3 is given with its conserved first and last residue.

v_gene	len	CDR3aa
TRBV2	14	CASSLDVFTGELFF
TRBV5-5	15	CASSLGWGATDTQYF
TRBV7-3	14	CASSSGLYTDTQYF
TRBV24-1	13	CATSDRYNQPQHF
TRBV10-2	13	CASSEQGTRELFF
TRBV24-1	14	CATSDWGGTDTQYF
TRBV30	10	CAWGMTVKYF
TRBV7-2	15	CASRLDRAGSTEAFF
TRBV12-3/TRBV12-4	19	CASSHGTSGRSSSYNEQFF
TRBV2	15	CASSFLTSGSSEQYF
TRBV24-1	13	CATSDLGDTEAFF
TRBV2	11	CATLRANVLTF
TRBV7-3	15	CASSLYAGAPDTQYF
TRBV28	14	CASNTFYSNQPQHF
TRBV5-5	16	CASSLGTGSSTDTQYF
TRBV6-5	13	CASSYLEQETQYF
TRBV3-1	15	CASSAGTESNQPQHF
TRBV4-2	14	CASSLADGNSPLHF
TRBV7-9	16	CASSLSPSGGAGELFF
TRBV24-1	13	CATRPRVGDIQYF
TRBV27	14	CASSPGTGRSPLHF
TRBV18	13	CASAYIFSYEQYF
TRBV6-5	14	CASSYSTGQETQYF
TRBV15	16	CATSSLTGTGNTEAFF
TRBV7-9	15	CASSSWDTPPGELFF
TRBV6-6	14	CASIAGGLDSPLHF
TRBV7-2	15	CASSLDRTDARTQYF
TRBV24-1	11	CATRVGQEAFF
TRBV3-1	13	CASSLQGIETQYF
TRBV7-9	15	CASSLEGQLNQPQHF
TRBV7-6	17	CASSRTGASFSYNEQFF
TRBV20-1	13	CSASTGQNYEQYF